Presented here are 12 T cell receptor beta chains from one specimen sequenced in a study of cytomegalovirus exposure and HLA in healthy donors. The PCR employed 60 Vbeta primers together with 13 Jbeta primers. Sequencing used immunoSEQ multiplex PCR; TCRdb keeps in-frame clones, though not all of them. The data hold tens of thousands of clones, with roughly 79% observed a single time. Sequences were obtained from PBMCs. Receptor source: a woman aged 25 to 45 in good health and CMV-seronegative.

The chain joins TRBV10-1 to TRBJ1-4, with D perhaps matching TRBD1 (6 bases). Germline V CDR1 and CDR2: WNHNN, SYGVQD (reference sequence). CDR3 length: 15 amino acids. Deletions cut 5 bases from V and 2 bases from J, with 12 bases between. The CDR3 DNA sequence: TGCGCCAGCAGTAAAGGGGGTCCGACTAATGAAAAACTGTTTTTT. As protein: CASSKGGPTNEKLFF.

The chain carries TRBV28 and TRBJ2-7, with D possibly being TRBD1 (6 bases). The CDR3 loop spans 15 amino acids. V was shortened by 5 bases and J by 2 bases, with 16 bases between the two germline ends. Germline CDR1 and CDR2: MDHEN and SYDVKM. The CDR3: CASSQPLGTTYEQYF. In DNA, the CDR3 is TGTGCCAGCAGTCAACCATTGGGGACAACCTACGAGCAGTACTTC.

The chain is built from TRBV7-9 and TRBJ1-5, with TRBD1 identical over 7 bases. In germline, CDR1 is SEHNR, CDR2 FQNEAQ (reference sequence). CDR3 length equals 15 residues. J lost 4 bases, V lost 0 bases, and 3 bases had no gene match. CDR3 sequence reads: CASSLAGTENQPQHF. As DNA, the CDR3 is TGTGCCAGCAGCTTAGCCGGGACAGAGAATCAGCCCCAGCATTTT.

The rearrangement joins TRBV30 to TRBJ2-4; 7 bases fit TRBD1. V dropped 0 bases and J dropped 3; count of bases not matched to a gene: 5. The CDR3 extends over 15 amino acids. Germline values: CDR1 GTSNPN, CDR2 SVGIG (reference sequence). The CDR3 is CAWSVGTASKNIQYF. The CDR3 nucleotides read TGTGCCTGGAGTGTGGGGACAGCTAGCAAAAACATTCAGTACTTC.

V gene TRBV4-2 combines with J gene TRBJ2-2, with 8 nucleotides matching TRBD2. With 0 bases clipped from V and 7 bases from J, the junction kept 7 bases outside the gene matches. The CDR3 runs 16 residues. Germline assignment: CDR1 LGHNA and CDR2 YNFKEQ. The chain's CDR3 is CASSQDSSGNGGELFF. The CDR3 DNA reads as TGTGCCAGCAGCCAAGATAGTAGCGGGAACGGCGGGGAGCTGTTTTTT.

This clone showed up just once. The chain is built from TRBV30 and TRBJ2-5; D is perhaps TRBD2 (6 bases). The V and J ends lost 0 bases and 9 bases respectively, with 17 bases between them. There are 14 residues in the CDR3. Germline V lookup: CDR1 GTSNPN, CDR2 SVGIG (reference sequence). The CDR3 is CAWSVLGRDVAQYF. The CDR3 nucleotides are TGTGCCTGGAGTGTACTAGGGCGGGATGTGGCCCAGTACTTC.

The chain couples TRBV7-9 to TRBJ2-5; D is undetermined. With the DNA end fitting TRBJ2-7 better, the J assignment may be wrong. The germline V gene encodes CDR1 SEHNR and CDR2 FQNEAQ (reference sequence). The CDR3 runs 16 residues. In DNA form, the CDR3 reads TGTGCCAGCAGCTTAGCCAGACGCAGGTCCGACAACGAGCAGTACTTC. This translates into CASSLARRRSDNEQYF.

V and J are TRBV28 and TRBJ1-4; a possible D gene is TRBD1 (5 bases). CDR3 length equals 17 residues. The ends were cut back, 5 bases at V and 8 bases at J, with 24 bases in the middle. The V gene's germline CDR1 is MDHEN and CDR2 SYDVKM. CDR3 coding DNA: TGTGCCAGCAGTCACTCGAGACAGTACCTTTTTGAGGAAAAACTGTTTTTT. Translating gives CASSHSRQYLFEEKLFF.

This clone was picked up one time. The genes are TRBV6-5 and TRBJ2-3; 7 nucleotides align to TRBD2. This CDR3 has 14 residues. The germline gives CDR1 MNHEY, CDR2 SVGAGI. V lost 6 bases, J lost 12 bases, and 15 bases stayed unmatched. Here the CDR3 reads CASSLRWEGTNQYF. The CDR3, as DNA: TGTGCCAGCAGCCTACGGTGGGAGGGAACAAATCAGTATTTT.

CDR3 coding DNA: TGTGCCAGCAGCTTAGGGCGGACAGTCGCTAACTATGGCTACACCTTC. Its translation: CASSLGRTVANYGYTF. V is TRBV7-9 and J is TRBJ1-2; possible D gene TRBD1, 6 bases. CDR3 length: 16 residues. V was pared by 1 base and J by 0 bases, with 12 bases between. Germline V gene sequence: CDR1 SEHNR, CDR2 FQNEAQ (reference sequence).

DNA of the CDR3: TGTGCCAGCAGCTTGGGGCCGGACAGGGTAAACGAGCAGTACTTC. Its translation: CASSLGPDRVNEQYF. The rearrangement joins TRBV5-6 to TRBJ2-7, with 8 nucleotides matching TRBD1. There are 15 residues in the CDR3. Germline assignment: CDR1 SGHDT and CDR2 YYEEEE. V was clipped by 0 bases and J by 5 bases; unmatched bases: 7.

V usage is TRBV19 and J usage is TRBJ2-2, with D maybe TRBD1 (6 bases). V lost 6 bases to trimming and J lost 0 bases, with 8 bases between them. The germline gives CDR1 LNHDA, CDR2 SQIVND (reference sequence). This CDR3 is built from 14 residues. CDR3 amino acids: CASRQGANTGELFF. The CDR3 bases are TGTGCCAGTAGACAGGGCGCGAACACCGGGGAGCTGTTTTTT.